The subject of this entry is one T cell receptor (beta chain). Germline V gene sequence: CDR1 MNHEY, CDR2 SMNVEV (reference sequence). V was pared by 7 bases and J by 6 bases, with 18 bases between. CDR3 length: 14 residues. Sequencing was performed with immunoSEQ multiplex PCR; in TCRdb, only in-frame clones are kept and a portion is missing. The sample carries roughly 400,000 clones, approximately 93% recorded once. The sample comes from a study of blood T cell repertoires in COVID-19. The clonotype was recovered from a woman between 40 and 55 years old who had been exposed to COVID-19. The sequencing sample was made of PBMCs or T cells enriched from blood (not recorded which). The V call is TRBV27, the J call TRBJ1-2; D unresolved. The CDR3 reads CASTPHGSRDGYTF. The CDR3 DNA is TGTGCCAGCACCCCACACGGGTCCCGGGATGGCTACACCTTC.